This is a list of T cell receptor beta chains from one sample in a study of graft-versus-host responses after intestinal transplantation. Produced via immunoSEQ multiplex PCR; TCRdb's table is partial and in-frame only. The sample lists under 20,000 clones; about 89% were seen once. The sequencing here drew on PBMCs, taken around 230 days after intestinal transplant. The receptors shown here come from a human patient who received an intestinal transplant, so some T cells may come from the graft donor. Both conserved end residues are part of each CDR3. D genes are given only for firm matches. Some rows have no size entry. The others give once, few or many, or a class for an expanded clone.

>TRBJ2-7|TRBD1|-|TRBV2
TGTGCCACCACACATAACGGACAGGATCTATACGAGCAGTACTTC
CATTHNGQDLYEQYF
>TRBJ1-1|-|-|TRBV4-1
TGCGCCAGCACCTTCCAGTCGGACGGTGAAGCTTTCTTT
CASTFQSDGEAFF
>TRBJ1-2|-|once|TRBV18
TGTGCCAGCTCACCAAAACAACTCAGGGCCCGGGACGGCTATGGCTACACCTTC
CASSPKQLRARDGYGYTF
>TRBJ2-3|-|once|TRBV5-1
TGCGCCAGCAGCTTGGTTCTGGGGGGGCCCACAGATACGCAGTATTTT
CASSLVLGGPTDTQYF
>TRBJ2-1|TRBD2|once|TRBV27
TGTGCCAGCAGTGGGGGGGCCTACAATGAGCAGTTCTTC
CASSGGAYNEQFF
>TRBJ1-5|TRBD1|-|TRBV5-5
TGTGCCAGCAGCTTGGGACAGGGAGGTCAGCCCCAGCATTTT
CASSLGQGGQPQHF
>TRBJ2-3|-|-|TRBV5-1
TGCGCCAGCAGCTTGGAAGCAGATACGCAGTATTTT
CASSLEADTQYF
>TRBJ1-1|-|-|TRBV29-1
TGCAGCGGGAGACAGTCAAGGGATGCTTTCTTT
CSGRQSRDAFF
>TRBJ2-1|TRBD1|once|TRBV5-4
TGTGCCAGCAGCTTGGACAGGGGGGCCTACAATGAGCAGTTCTTC
CASSLDRGAYNEQFF
>TRBJ1-2|-|few|TRBV11-1
TGTGCCAGCAGCTTAGGGGCCAGGACGATAGTTGGCTACACCTTC
CASSLGARTIVGYTF
>TRBJ1-3|-|-|TRBV4-2
TGTGCCAGCAGCCAAGATCCCTTCCGGGACTATGGAAACACCATATATTTT
CASSQDPFRDYGNTIYF
>TRBJ1-2|-|few|TRBV7-5
TGTGTCAGAAGCTTACCCGACAGAGCTAGCGGCTACACCTTC
CVRSLPDRASGYTF
>TRBJ2-1|-|-|TRBV5-1
TGCGCCAGCAGCTTGGGGGTACGATTGGCTGACAATGAGCAGTTCTTC
CASSLGVRLADNEQFF
>TRBJ2-7|-|-|TRBV5-5
TGTGCCAGCAGCTGGGGGTCAGAGACCTACGAGCAGTACTTC
CASSWGSETYEQYF
>TRBJ1-2|-|-|TRBV19
TGTGCCAGTAGTCGTGGGGTAGGCTATGGCTACACCTTC
CASSRGVGYGYTF
>TRBJ1-1|-|-|TRBV18
TGTGCCAGCTCACCCCTCCTACGGGGTCTCAACACTGAAGCTTTCTTT
CASSPLLRGLNTEAFF
>TRBJ1-6|-|-|TRBV2
TGTGCCAGCAGGGGGACGGGGGGGAGTTCACCCCTCCACTTT
CASRGTGGSSPLHF
>TRBJ2-7|-|-|TRBV4-3
TGCGCCAGCAGCCACCTCACAGGGAGCTCCTACGAGCAGTACTTC
CASSHLTGSSYEQYF
>TRBJ2-3|-|-|TRBV7-8
TGTGCCAGCAGCTCCCCTATCATTATCCCTTGGGGGGGGGCACCAGATACGCAGTATTTT
CASSSPIIIPWGGAPDTQYF
>TRBJ2-7|-|-|TRBV19
TGTGCCAGTAGTGTAGCGGACGATATCCAATCCTACGAGCAGTACTTC
CASSVADDIQSYEQYF
>TRBJ1-1|-|-|TRBV10-2
TGCGCCAGCAGTGAGCCTCGGAAGGGGGGGTTGAACACTGAAGCTTTCTTT
CASSEPRKGGLNTEAFF
>TRBJ1-5|-|-|TRBV10-1
TGCGCCAGCAGTGATTCCGGTCAGCCCCAGCATTTT
CASSDSGQPQHF
>TRBJ2-1|TRBD2|-|TRBV2
TGTGCCAGCACACAAGCGGGGGGCGAGCAGTTCTTC
CASTQAGGEQFF
>TRBJ2-5|-|-|TRBV21-1
TGTGCCAGCAGCAAAGGTAGGACAGGGACGGACGAGACCCAGTACTTC
CASSKGRTGTDETQYF
>TRBJ2-5|-|few|TRBV7-9
TGTGCCAGCAGCTTCCTGGCTAGCGTGGGTCCGGAGACCCAGTACTTC
CASSFLASVGPETQYF
>TRBJ2-7|TRBD1|-|TRBV7-9
TGTGCCAGCAGTAGAGACAGGGGTGAAGCCTACGAGCAGTACTTC
CASSRDRGEAYEQYF
>TRBJ2-5|-|-|TRBV6-5
TGTGCCAGCAGTGCCTCGGCGGGCCCCGGGACCCAGTACTTC
CASSASAGPGTQYF
>TRBJ1-5|TRBD1|-|TRBV7-9
TGTGCCAGCAGCCAGACCGGGACAGGGATAAATCAGCCCCAGCATTTT
CASSQTGTGINQPQHF
>TRBJ2-3|TRBD2|-|TRBV11-2
TGTGCCAGCAGCTCCCTAGCGGAGAGCACAGATACGCAGTATTTT
CASSSLAESTDTQYF
>TRBJ1-6|-|-|TRBV6-1
TGTGCCAGCAGCCTAGGGAATAATTCACCCCTCCACTTT
CASSLGNNSPLHF
>TRBJ2-7|-|once|TRBV6-5
TGTGCCAGCAGTTACTTGGAGAACTACGAGCAGTACTTC
CASSYLENYEQYF
>TRBJ1-2|-|medium-sized|TRBV5-6
TGTGCCAGCAGCTTGGGCTCTGGGGCAGGTGGCTACACCTTC
CASSLGSGAGGYTF
>TRBJ2-7|-|once|TRBV14
TGTGCCAGCAGCCCGCGACTGGAGCCCTACGAGCAGTACTTC
CASSPRLEPYEQYF
>TRBJ1-2|TRBD1|-|TRBV25-1
TGTGCCAGCAGTGACGGACAGGGGGGATATGGCTACACCTTC
CASSDGQGGYGYTF
>TRBJ1-5|-|few|TRBV6-6
TGTGCCAGCAGTTACTCGTATAGCAATCAGCCCCAGCATTTT
CASSYSYSNQPQHF
>TRBJ2-7|-|-|TRBV7-9
TGTGCCAGCAGCGGGGGAGGATCCTACGAGCAGTACTTC
CASSGGGSYEQYF
>TRBJ1-5|TRBD1|-|TRBV18
TGTGCCAGCTCACGTGAGACAGGGGGCTTTCAGCCCCAGCATTTT
CASSRETGGFQPQHF
>TRBJ1-2|-|-|TRBV7-8
TGTGCCAGCAGCTTATCGGGCAGCGTTTACTATGGCTACACCTTC
CASSLSGSVYYGYTF
>TRBJ1-2|-|-|TRBV21-1
TGTGCCAGCAGCAAAGGCCCCAGGGTTAACGATGGCTACACCTTC
CASSKGPRVNDGYTF
>TRBJ2-5|TRBD2|-|TRBV5-1
TGCGCCAGCAGCGCTAGCGGGGGGTACCAAGAGACCCAGTACTTC
CASSASGGYQETQYF
>TRBJ2-7|-|-|TRBV19
TGTGCCAGTAGTATGGGAGGGACAGCCTACGAGCAGTACTTC
CASSMGGTAYEQYF
>TRBJ2-3|-|-|TRBV5-6
TGTGCCAGCAGCTCCACTCTTAAAAAAGGGCCAGATACGCAGTATTTT
CASSSTLKKGPDTQYF
>TRBJ1-1|-|once|TRBV6-1
TGTGCCAGCAGTTTGCAGGAGTCGGGTTCTGAAGCTTTCTTT
CASSLQESGSEAFF
>TRBJ1-3|TRBD1|-|TRBV19
TGTGCCAGTAGCGCCCGTACAGGGGGTTTCCCTGGAAACACCATATATTTT
CASSARTGGFPGNTIYF
>TRBJ1-2|-|-|TRBV4-1
TGCGCCAGCAGAGGGGAGGGAGTCTATGGCTACACCTTC
CASRGEGVYGYTF
>TRBJ1-2|-|-|TRBV5-1
TGCGCCAGCAGCTTGGGAGGGAACTATGGCTACACCTTC
CASSLGGNYGYTF
>TRBJ1-4|-|-|TRBV28
TGTGCCAGCAAGACACTCCGGGAAAAACTGTTTTTT
CASKTLREKLFF
>TRBJ1-2|-|-|TRBV4-2
TGTGCCAGCAGCTTGGGCTCTGGGGCAGGTGGCTACACCTTC
CASSLGSGAGGYTF
>TRBJ2-7|-|-|TRBV5-6
TGTGCCAGCAGCTTGTCCCTGGCCTACGAGCAGTACTTC
CASSLSLAYEQYF
>TRBJ2-2|TRBD2|few|TRBV2
TGTGCCAGCAGTGAACTAGCGGGGGCCGGGGAGCTGTTTTTT
CASSELAGAGELFF
>TRBJ2-3|-|-|TRBV11-3
TGTGCCAGCAGCTTAGAGGGTCCAGATACGCAGTATTTT
CASSLEGPDTQYF
>TRBJ1-5|-|-|TRBV27
TGTGCCAGCAGAGACGGCTCTTATAGCAATCAGCCCCAGCATTTT
CASRDGSYSNQPQHF
>TRBJ2-1|-|-|TRBV2
TGTGCCAGCAGTGGAATGGTGGGGCCATACAATGAGCAGTTCTTC
CASSGMVGPYNEQFF
>TRBJ2-5|TRBD2|-|TRBV7-9
TGTGCCAGCAGCTCGACTAGCGGGGGCCCCCAAGAGACCCAGTACTTC
CASSSTSGGPQETQYF
>TRBJ2-2|TRBD1|-|TRBV5-1
TGCGCCAGCAGCTCATTGACAGGGGCTGGCGGGGAGCTGTTTTTT
CASSSLTGAGGELFF
>TRBJ2-7|-|-|TRBV19
TGTGCCAGTAGTATTGGGCGGGGGCTCTACGAGCAGTACTTC
CASSIGRGLYEQYF
>TRBJ1-1|-|-|TRBV6-5
TGTGCCAGCAGCAGGGCTCGGGAGGTCACTGAAGCTTTCTTT
CASSRAREVTEAFF
>TRBJ2-1|-|-|TRBV10-3
TGTGCCATCTCAATAAGCTCCTACAATGAGCAGTTCTTC
CAISISSYNEQFF
>TRBJ2-7|-|-|TRBV6-6
TGTGCCAGCAGTTATTTGGGACACGCTCGCTACGAGCAGTACTTC
CASSYLGHARYEQYF